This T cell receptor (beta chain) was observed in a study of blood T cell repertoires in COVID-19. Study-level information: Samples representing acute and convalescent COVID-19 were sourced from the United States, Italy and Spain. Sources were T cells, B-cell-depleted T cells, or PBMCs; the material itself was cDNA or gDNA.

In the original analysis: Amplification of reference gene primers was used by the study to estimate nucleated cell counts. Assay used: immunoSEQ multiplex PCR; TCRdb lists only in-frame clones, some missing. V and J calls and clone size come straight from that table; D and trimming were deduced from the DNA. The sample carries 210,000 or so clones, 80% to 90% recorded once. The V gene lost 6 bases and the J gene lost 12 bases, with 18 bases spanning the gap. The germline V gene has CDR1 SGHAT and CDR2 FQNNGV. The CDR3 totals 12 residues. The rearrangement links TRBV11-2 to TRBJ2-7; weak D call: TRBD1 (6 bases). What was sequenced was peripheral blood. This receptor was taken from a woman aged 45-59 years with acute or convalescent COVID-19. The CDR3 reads CASSPAPGDRYF. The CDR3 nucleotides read TGTGCCAGCAGTCCCGCGCCAGGGGATCGGTACTTC.